The entry below describes one T cell receptor beta chain. Trimming removed 1 base at V and 4 bases at J, with 16 bases between. Germline CDR1 MNHNS, CDR2 SASEGT. The CDR3 sequence is 16 residues long. TCRdb re-analysed the RT-PCR reads in MiXCR, keeping a single row per CDR3 protein. Of about 680,000 distinct CDR3 sequences in the sample, 13% to 15% are singletons; the top ten hold roughly 3.9%. The chain joins TRBV6-1 to TRBJ1-2; D is possibly TRBD1 (6 bases). The source material was memory CD4+ T cells from blood. The source of this sequence is a female donor in good health, serving as a healthy control. The CDR3 reads CASSEVGQLHSYGYTF. The CDR3 region has the DNA TGTGCCAGCAGTGAAGTCGGACAGTTACACTCCTATGGCTACACCTTC.